The source of this T cell receptor (beta chain) is a study of T-cell reconstitution after alpha-beta-depleted transplantation in children. Study results and limitations: Newly produced T cells mostly provided counts and TCRbeta diversity after one year, as hyperexpanded clones declined.

This clonotype was seen a few times. Its antigen is not known. Unique molecular identifiers were incorporated when the TCRbeta library was constructed. TCRdb re-called the PCR reads through MiXCR, storing one row per CDR3 protein. Here the sample spans approximately 99,000 distinct CDR3 sequences, 5% to 8% being singletons. This CDR3 is 14 amino acids long. V shed 4 bases and J shed 3 bases, with 14 bases lying between them. Germline V CDR1 and CDR2: SGHDT, YYEEEE. Here the sequenced sample was PBMCs, mostly from graft donor cells, taken 360 days after TCRalphabeta/CD19-depleted stem cell transplant. This TCR was sampled from a male patient between 2 and 10 years old who had a stem cell transplant for acute lymphoblastic leukemia, so the T cells may come from the graft donor. The chain combines TRBV5-6 with TRBJ2-7; the D gene is possibly TRBD1 (5 bases). The CDR3 spells CASSPRQRNYEQYF. CDR3 nucleotide sequence: TGTGCCAGCAGCCCCAGACAGCGAAACTACGAGCAGTACTTC.